Below are 31 T cell receptor beta chains sequenced from a single sample in a study of T cells in Graves' hyperthyroidism and ophthalmopathy (dated by TCRdb to about 2019). Receptor libraries were prepared by multiplex PCR. The sequencing machine was an Illumina HiSeq 2000. The TCR beta CDR3 regions were amplified from RNA transcripts. For the first round of RT-PCR on the TCR CDR3, the HTBI primer set was used together with the Qiagen OneStep RT-PCR kit. TCRdb passed the public sequencing reads through fastp at Q25 and MiXCR, retaining productive beta sequences. For every CDR3 protein sequence, its rows merge into one entry that carries the most common genes and DNA. A total of about 360,000 distinct CDR3 sequences appear in this sample, 13% of them only once. The biggest ten clones account for less than 25% of the sample. The sequenced material came from blood. These receptors all come from a man under 40 with Graves' hyperthyroidism that later progressed to Graves' ophthalmopathy.

The V and J genes are TRBV6-5 and TRBJ2-3; weak D call: TRBD2 (7 bases). The germline gives CDR1 MNHEY, CDR2 SVGAGI. The V gene lost 0 bases and the J gene lost 4 bases, with 11 bases spanning the gap. This CDR3 comprises 15 residues. CDR3 protein: CASSYSGGPPDTQYF. CDR3 DNA sequence: TGTGCCAGCAGTTACTCCGGGGGGCCGCCAGATACGCAGTATTTT.

At least ten counts were recorded for this clonotype. V gene TRBV3-1 combines with J gene TRBJ2-1, with TRBD2 matching over 13 bases. This CDR3 is built from 15 residues. CDR1 and CDR2 from the germline V gene are LGHDT and YNNKEL (reference sequence). Unmatched junction bases numbered 5, after V lost 4 bases and J lost 8 bases. CDR3 sequence reads: CASSPGTSGADEQFF. CDR3 nucleotide sequence: TGTGCCAGCAGCCCCGGGACTAGCGGGGCGGATGAGCAGTTCTTC.

This clonotype was found a few times. CDR3 loop: CASSGGDDYGYTF. The CDR3 DNA reads as TGTGCCAGCAGCGGCGGGGACGACTATGGCTACACCTTC. The J gene is TRBJ1-2, the V gene TRBV9, with D tentatively TRBD1 (5 bases). The germline V gene has CDR1 SGDLS and CDR2 YYNGEE. This CDR3 is built from 13 residues. Trimming pared 3 bases from V and 3 bases from J, leaving 9 bases between.

This clonotype has ten or more counts. The V and J genes are TRBV9 and TRBJ2-1; tentatively, D is TRBD1 or TRBD2 (5 bases each). From germline, CDR1 is SGDLS and CDR2 YYNGEE. Trimming removed 3 bases from V and 1 base from J, with 11 bases in between. The CDR3 contains 15 residues. CDR3: CASSGRDRSYNEQFF. The CDR3 DNA reads as TGTGCCAGCAGCGGCCGGGACCGATCCTACAATGAGCAGTTCTTC.

There are many counts of this clonotype. CDR3 DNA: TGTGCCAGCAGTGACCAGGGAAAAGCTAACTATGGCTACACCTTC. This codes for CASSDQGKANYGYTF. V gene TRBV6-1 combines with J gene TRBJ1-2; a weak D match, TRBD1 (5 bases). Germline V gives CDR1 MNHNS, CDR2 SASEGT. The V end was cut by 3 bases, the J end by 0 bases, with 11 bases between. CDR3 size: 15 residues.

This clonotype has ten or more counts. V is TRBV28 and J is TRBJ2-7, with 9 bases fitting TRBD1. The V and J ends lost 5 bases and 4 bases, in that order; junction bases with no gene match: 12. The CDR3 sequence is 16 residues long. Germline lookup yields CDR1 MDHEN and CDR2 SYDVKM. The CDR3 DNA follows: TGTGCCAGCAGTGCAAACCCCCCCGGGACAGGGTACGAGCAGTACTTC. The encoded protein is CASSANPPGTGYEQYF. Using reference TRBV28 and TRBJ2-7 for the parts outside the CDR3, the full variable domain is DVKVTQSSRYLVKRTGEKVFLECVQDMDHENMFWYRQDPGLGLRLIYFSYDVKMKEKGDIPEGYSVSREKKERFSLILESASTNQTSMYLCASSANPPGTGYEQYFGPGTRLTVT.

This chain links TRBV6-7 with TRBJ2-1, with D unclear. TRBV6-7 is recorded as an ORF, its role being uncertain. The CDR3 spans 13 residues. The V end was cut by 3 bases, the J end by 5 bases, with 8 bases between. The CDR3: CASSYRVHNEQFF. The CDR3 nucleotides are TGTGCCAGCAGTTATAGGGTTCACAATGAGCAGTTCTTC.

The chain has TRBV20-1 and TRBJ2-7; 7 bases agree with TRBD1. With V trimmed by 6 bases and J by 1 base, 12 bases remained unmatched. In germline, CDR1 is DFQATT, CDR2 SNEGSKA (reference sequence). The CDR3 covers 15 residues. The CDR3: CSAPPFRGISYEQYF. DNA for the CDR3: TGCAGTGCCCCCCCATTCAGGGGGATTTCCTACGAGCAGTACTTC.

The chain employs TRBV7-6 and TRBJ2-2; no definite D call. There are 15 residues in the CDR3. The V gene's germline CDR1 is SGHVS and CDR2 FNYEAQ. The V end was cut by 0 bases, the J end by 4 bases, with 9 bases between. DNA for the CDR3: TGTGCCAGCAGCTTAGCGAGGACCGCCACCGGGGAGCTGTTTTTT. Amino acid sequence: CASSLARTATGELFF.

The V call is TRBV6-5, the J call TRBJ2-7, with D maybe TRBD2 (6 bases). Germline V gives CDR1 MNHEY, CDR2 SVGAGI. The V end lost 0 bases, the J end lost 6 bases, and 21 bases lay between the germline ends. The CDR3 extends over 17 amino acids. The CDR3 protein is CASSYSMAGYSTCEQYF. CDR3 sequence (DNA): TGTGCCAGCAGTTACTCGATGGCGGGGTACTCCACCTGCGAGCAGTACTTC.

The chain combines TRBV5-6 with TRBJ1-6; D remains unclear. Trimming cost V 3 bases and J 3 bases, with 7 bases left between them. CDR3 size: 14 residues. CDR1 is SGHDT, CDR2 YYEEEE, per germline. CDR3: CASSSGLYNSPLHF. The CDR3 DNA is TGTGCCAGCAGCTCGGGCCTCTATAATTCACCCCTCCACTTT.

The sample holds many counts of this clonotype. V usage is TRBV6-1 and J usage is TRBJ1-1; D unresolved. V shed 6 bases and J shed 4 bases, with 18 bases lying between them. Germline-derived CDR1 and CDR2 are MNHNS and SASEGT. This CDR3 contains 15 residues. In DNA, the CDR3 is TGTGCCAGCAGGGCTAGGACCGGGGAGGGCACTGAAGCTTTCTTT. Translating it yields CASRARTGEGTEAFF.

The chain has TRBV3-1 and TRBJ2-7, with 7 bases lining up with TRBD1. The CDR3 consists of 14 residues. The V segment lost 3 bases and the J segment 3 bases; nucleotides outside the gene matches: 5. Germline CDR1 is LGHDT and CDR2 is YNNKEL (reference sequence). CDR3 sequence reads: CASSHRTGVYEQYF. The DNA of the CDR3 is TGTGCCAGCAGCCACCGGACAGGAGTCTACGAGCAGTACTTC.

The CDR3 region is CASSPGRSGGELFF. The CDR3 DNA reads as TGTGCCAGCTCACCGGGGCGGTCCGGCGGGGAGCTGTTTTTT. V usage is TRBV18 and J usage is TRBJ2-2; possible D gene TRBD1, 5 bases. The CDR3 is made up of 14 amino acids. From germline, CDR1 is KGHSH and CDR2 LQKENI. V gave up 3 bases and J gave up 7 bases, with 12 bases separating them.

The V call is TRBV6-5, the J call TRBJ1-5; the D gene is possibly TRBD1 (5 bases). The CDR3 has 15 amino acids. Germline V CDR1 and CDR2: MNHEY, SVGAGI. V lost 1 base and J lost 7, with 14 bases in between. CDR3 sequence reads: CASSYFTDSRQPQHF. CDR3 bases: TGTGCCAGCAGTTACTTTACCGACAGCAGACAGCCCCAGCATTTT.

In its sample, this clonotype was seen many times. CDR3 nucleotide sequence: TGTGCCAGCAGTGAGGGACAGGGGGCTGGAAACACCATATATTTT. Translating it yields CASSEGQGAGNTIYF. The gene calls are TRBV6-1 and TRBJ1-3; 11 nucleotides agree with TRBD1. The germline gives CDR1 MNHNS, CDR2 SASEGT. V lost 3 bases and J lost 2; bases outside the gene matches: 0. CDR3 length: 15 residues.

This clonotype was observed at least ten times. The chain employs TRBV11-2 and TRBJ2-7; 9 nucleotides match TRBD2. Germline values: CDR1 SGHAT, CDR2 FQNNGV. V trimming: 1 base; J trimming: 4 bases; junction bases outside the gene matches: 5. CDR3 length: 15 amino acids. CDR3 in DNA: TGTGCCAGCAGCTTAGGGACTAGCGCAGTTTACGAGCAGTACTTC. Encoded protein: CASSLGTSAVYEQYF.

The rearrangement joins TRBV20-1 to TRBJ1-5; 8 bases agree with TRBD1. The V gene's germline CDR1 is DFQATT and CDR2 SNEGSKA (reference sequence). CDR3 size: 14 residues. J gave up 5 bases and V 4 bases, and 7 bases lay outside the gene matches. CDR3 sequence (DNA): TGCAGTGCTACCGGGACAGGCCCGTATCAGCCCCAGCATTTT. The encoded protein is CSATGTGPYQPQHF.

This clonotype was counted many times. This chain links TRBV7-3 with TRBJ2-1, with a weak D call TRBD2 (5 bases). Trimming cost V 5 bases and J 8 bases, with 19 bases left between them. Germline loops: CDR1 SGHTA, CDR2 FQGTGA. CDR3 length: 15 amino acids. The CDR3 reads CASSQTSGIGDEQFF. The CDR3 DNA follows: TGTGCCAGCAGCCAAACCAGCGGTATCGGGGATGAGCAGTTCTTC.

This clonotype occurred many times. The chain couples TRBV6-1 to TRBJ1-4, with D possibly matching TRBD1 (6 bases). In germline, CDR1 is MNHNS, CDR2 SASEGT. The CDR3 consists of 14 residues. V was cut by 6 bases and J by 6 bases, with 14 bases left in between. DNA of the CDR3: TGTGCCAGCAGCCCGAGGGGGGGCTATGAAAAACTGTTTTTT. Translating gives CASSPRGGYEKLFF.

In this sample, this clonotype turned up a few times. V usage is TRBV2 and J usage is TRBJ2-6; D remains unclear. The germline gives CDR1 SNHLY, CDR2 FYNNEI. The CDR3 length is 17 residues. The V end lost 4 bases, the J end lost 0 bases, and 13 bases lay between the germline ends. The chain's CDR3 is CASSVDGRPSGANVLTF. Here the CDR3 DNA reads TGTGCCAGCAGTGTTGATGGACGCCCCTCTGGGGCCAACGTCCTGACTTTC.

The chain employs TRBV9 and TRBJ2-3, with 7 bases aligning to TRBD1. CDR3 length: 16 residues. V was clipped by 4 bases and J by 0 bases; unmatched bases: 8. Germline-derived CDR1 and CDR2 are SGDLS and YYNGEE. The CDR3 nucleotides are TGTGCCAGCAGCCCCCGACAGGGTGGGAGCACAGATACGCAGTATTTT. Its protein product is CASSPRQGGSTDTQYF.

This clonotype was counted many times. The chain combines TRBV2 with TRBJ2-2; 7 nucleotides agree with TRBD1. The J segment lost 6 bases and the V segment lost 2 bases, leaving 3 bases of the junction unmatched. The CDR3 length is 14 residues. Per the germline V gene, CDR1 is SNHLY and CDR2 is FYNNEI. CDR3: CASSEKGAAGELFF. CDR3 DNA: TGTGCCAGCAGTGAAAAGGGGGCCGCCGGGGAGCTGTTTTTT.

This clonotype has a count of ten or more. The J gene is TRBJ2-7, the V gene TRBV28, with a tentative D call TRBD2 (6 bases). In germline, CDR1 is MDHEN, CDR2 SYDVKM. Trimming stripped 2 bases from V and 2 bases from J, with 10 bases between. The CDR3 totals 14 residues. For the CDR3, the DNA is TGTGCCAGCAGTTTAAGCGGGCTAGCCTACGAGCAGTACTTC. This gives the protein CASSLSGLAYEQYF.

The chain couples TRBV4-1 to TRBJ2-5; 9 bases fit TRBD2. CDR1 is MGHRA, CDR2 YSYEKL, per germline. Trimming removed 1 base from V and 0 bases from J; junction bases left unmatched: 6. The CDR3 extends over 17 amino acids. CDR3 sequence (DNA): TGCGCCAGCAGCCAAGTTGGGACTAGCAAGAACCAAGAGACCCAGTACTTC. Amino acid sequence: CASSQVGTSKNQETQYF.

This clonotype was detected many times. The V and J genes are TRBV3-1 and TRBJ1-1; no definite D call. The germline V and J ends were trimmed by 3 bases and 2 bases, with 10 bases remaining between them. CDR1 and CDR2 from the germline V gene are LGHDT and YNNKEL (reference sequence). CDR3 length: 14 residues. The CDR3 DNA follows: TGTGCCAGCAGCCAGTCCCAACGAAACACTGAAGCTTTCTTT. This codes for CASSQSQRNTEAFF.

This clonotype was seen a few times. The chain employs TRBV6-1 and TRBJ2-1; TRBD1 agrees at 9 bases. Trimming removed 5 bases from V and 10 bases from J; junction bases left unmatched: 15. Germline V gene lookup returns CDR1 MNHNS and CDR2 SASEGT. CDR3 length equals 16 residues. The CDR3 DNA reads TGTGCCAGCAGTTTATCTCCCCGGGACAGGGCGCGAGAGCAGTTCTTC. This gives the protein CASSLSPRDRAREQFF.

This clonotype was recorded many times. V gene TRBV2 combines with J gene TRBJ2-1, with a weak D call TRBD1 (6 bases). The CDR3 consists of 14 residues. Germline values: CDR1 SNHLY, CDR2 FYNNEI. V lost 5 bases, J lost 3 bases, and 11 bases lay in between. CDR3 sequence reads: CASSRDTFYNEQFF. In DNA form, the CDR3 reads TGTGCCAGCAGTCGGGACACCTTCTACAATGAGCAGTTCTTC.

The chain links TRBV7-6 to TRBJ1-5, with D maybe TRBD1 (6 bases). Germline CDR1 reads SGHVS; CDR2 reads FNYEAQ. The CDR3 has 13 residues. V lost 5 bases to trimming and J lost 9 bases, with 14 bases between them. CDR3 region: CASSEGGLRPQHF. CDR3 bases: TGTGCCAGCAGCGAGGGGGGGCTCCGGCCCCAGCATTTT. Based on the CDR3 plus reference TRBV7-6 and TRBJ1-5, the full variable domain is GAGVSQSPRYKVTKRGQDVALRCDPISGHVSLYWYRQALGQGPEFLTYFNYEAQQDKSGLPNDRFSAERPEGSISTLTIQRTEQRDSAMYRCASSEGGLRPQHFGDGTRLSIL.

This clonotype was observed a handful of times. The gene calls are TRBV7-9 and TRBJ2-3, with TRBD2 identical over 8 bases. The germline CDR1 and CDR2 sequences are SEHNR and FQNEAQ (reference sequence). This CDR3 has 17 amino acids. Trimming removed 2 bases from V and 2 bases from J; junction bases left unmatched: 9. CDR3 sequence (DNA): TGTGCCAGCAGCTTAAGATACGGCGGGGGGCCCACAGATACGCAGTATTTT. Encoded protein: CASSLRYGGGPTDTQYF.

This clonotype was seen ten or more times. DNA of the CDR3: TGTGCCAGCAGTTTACGGCAGACTGGCCGCACAGATACGCAGTATTTT. This translates into CASSLRQTGRTDTQYF. This chain links TRBV12-3 or TRBV12-4 with TRBJ2-3; D call uncertain. The germline V and J ends were trimmed by 2 bases and 1 base, with 13 bases remaining between them. CDR3 size: 16 residues.